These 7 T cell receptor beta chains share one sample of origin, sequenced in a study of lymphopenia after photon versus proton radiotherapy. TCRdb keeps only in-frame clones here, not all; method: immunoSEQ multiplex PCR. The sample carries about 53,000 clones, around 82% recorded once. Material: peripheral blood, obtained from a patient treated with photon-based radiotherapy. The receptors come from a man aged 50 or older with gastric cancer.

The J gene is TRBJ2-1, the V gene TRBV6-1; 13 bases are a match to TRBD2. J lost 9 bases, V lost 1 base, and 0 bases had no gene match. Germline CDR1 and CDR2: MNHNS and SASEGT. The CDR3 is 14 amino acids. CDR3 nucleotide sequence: TGTGCCAGCAGTGAAGGGACTAGCGGGAGTGAGCAGTTCTTC. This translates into CASSEGTSGSEQFF.

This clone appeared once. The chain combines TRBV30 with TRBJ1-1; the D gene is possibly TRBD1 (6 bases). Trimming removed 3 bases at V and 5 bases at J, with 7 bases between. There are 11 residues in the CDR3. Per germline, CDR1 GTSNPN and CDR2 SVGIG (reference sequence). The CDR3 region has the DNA TGTGCCTGGAGCGGGACAACTGAAGCTTTCTTT. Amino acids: CAWSGTTEAFF. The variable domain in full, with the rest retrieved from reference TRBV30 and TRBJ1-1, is SQTIHQWPATLVQPVGSPLSLECTVEGTSNPNLYWYRQAAGRGLQLLFYSVGIGQISSEVPQNLSASRPQDRQFILSSKKLLLSDSGFYLCAWSGTTEAFFGQGTRLTVV.

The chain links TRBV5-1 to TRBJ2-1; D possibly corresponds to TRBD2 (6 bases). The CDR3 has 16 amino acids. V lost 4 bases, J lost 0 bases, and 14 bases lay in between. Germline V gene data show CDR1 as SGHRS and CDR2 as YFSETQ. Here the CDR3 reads CASSPNPGVSYNEQFF. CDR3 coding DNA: TGCGCCAGCAGCCCTAATCCGGGAGTCTCCTACAATGAGCAGTTCTTC. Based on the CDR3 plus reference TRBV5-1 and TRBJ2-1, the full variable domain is KAGVTQTPRYLIKTRGQQVTLSCSPISGHRSVSWYQQTPGQGLQFLFEYFSETQRNKGNFPGRFSGRQFSNSRSEMNVSTLELGDSALYLCASSPNPGVSYNEQFFGPGTRLTVL.

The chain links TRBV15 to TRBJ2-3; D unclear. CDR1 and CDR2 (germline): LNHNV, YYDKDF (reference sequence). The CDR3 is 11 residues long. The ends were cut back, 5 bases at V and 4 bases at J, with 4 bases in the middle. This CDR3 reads CATSLADTQYF. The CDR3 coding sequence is TGTGCCACCAGCTTGGCAGATACGCAGTATTTT.

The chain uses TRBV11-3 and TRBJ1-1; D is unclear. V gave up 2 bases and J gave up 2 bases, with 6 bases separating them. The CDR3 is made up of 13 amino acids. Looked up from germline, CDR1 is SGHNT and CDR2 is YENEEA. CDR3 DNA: TGTGCCAGCAGCTTAACGAGAAACACTGAAGCTTTCTTT. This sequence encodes CASSLTRNTEAFF. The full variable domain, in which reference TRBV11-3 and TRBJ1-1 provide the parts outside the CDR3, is EAGVVQSPRYKIIEKKQPVAFWCNPISGHNTLYWYLQNLGQGPELLIRYENEEAVDDSQLPKDRFSAERLKGVDSTLKIQPAELGDSAVYLCASSLTRNTEAFFGQGTRLTVV.

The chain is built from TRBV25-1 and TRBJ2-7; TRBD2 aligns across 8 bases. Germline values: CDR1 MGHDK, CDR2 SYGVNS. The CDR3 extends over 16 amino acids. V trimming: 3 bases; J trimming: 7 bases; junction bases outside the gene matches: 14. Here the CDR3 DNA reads TGTGCCAGCAGTGACGGAGCGGGAGCGGAACTCGGGGAGCAGTACTTC. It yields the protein CASSDGAGAELGEQYF.

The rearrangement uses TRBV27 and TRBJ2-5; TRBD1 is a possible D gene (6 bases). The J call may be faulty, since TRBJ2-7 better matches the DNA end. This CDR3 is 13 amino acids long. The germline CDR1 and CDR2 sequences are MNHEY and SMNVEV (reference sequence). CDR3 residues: CASSYRVGYEQYF. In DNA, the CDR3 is TGTGCCAGCAGTTACAGGGTCGGCTACGAGCAGTACTTC.